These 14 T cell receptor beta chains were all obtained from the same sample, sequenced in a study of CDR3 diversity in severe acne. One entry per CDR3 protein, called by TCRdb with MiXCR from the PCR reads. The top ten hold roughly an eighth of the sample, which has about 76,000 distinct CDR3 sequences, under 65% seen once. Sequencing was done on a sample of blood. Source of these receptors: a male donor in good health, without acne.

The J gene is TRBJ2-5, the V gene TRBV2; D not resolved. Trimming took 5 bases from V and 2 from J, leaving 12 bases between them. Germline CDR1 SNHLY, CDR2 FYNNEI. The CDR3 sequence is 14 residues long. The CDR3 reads CASSTQQAQETQYF. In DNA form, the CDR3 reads TGTGCCAGCAGTACCCAGCAGGCGCAAGAGACCCAGTACTTC.

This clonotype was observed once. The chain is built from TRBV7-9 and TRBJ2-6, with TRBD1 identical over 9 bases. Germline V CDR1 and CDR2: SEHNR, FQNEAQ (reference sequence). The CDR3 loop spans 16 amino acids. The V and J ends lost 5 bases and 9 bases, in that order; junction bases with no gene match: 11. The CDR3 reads CASSPSGQGGVNVLTF. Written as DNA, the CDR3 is TGTGCCAGCAGCCCCTCGGGACAGGGTGGCGTCAACGTCCTGACTTTC.

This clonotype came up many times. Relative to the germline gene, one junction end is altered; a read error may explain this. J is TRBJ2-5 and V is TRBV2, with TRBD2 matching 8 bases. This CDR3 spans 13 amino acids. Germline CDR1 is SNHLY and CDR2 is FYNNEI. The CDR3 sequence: CASTAGGQETQCF. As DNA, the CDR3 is TGTGCCAGCACCGCGGGAGGTCAAGAGACCCAGTGCTTC.

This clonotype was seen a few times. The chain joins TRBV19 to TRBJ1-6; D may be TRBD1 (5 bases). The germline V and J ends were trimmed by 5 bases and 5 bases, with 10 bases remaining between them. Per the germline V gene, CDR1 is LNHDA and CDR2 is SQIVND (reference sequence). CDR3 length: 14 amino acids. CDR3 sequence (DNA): TGTGCCAGTAGTCTGCAGGGAGATAATTCACCCCTCCACTTT. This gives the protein CASSLQGDNSPLHF.

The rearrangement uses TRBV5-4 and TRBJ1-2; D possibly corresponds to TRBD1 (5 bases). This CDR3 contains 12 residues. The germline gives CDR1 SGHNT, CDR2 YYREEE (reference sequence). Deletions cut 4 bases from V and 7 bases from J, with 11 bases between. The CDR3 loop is CASSVRRGGYTF. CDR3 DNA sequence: TGTGCCAGCAGCGTACGAAGGGGTGGCTACACCTTC. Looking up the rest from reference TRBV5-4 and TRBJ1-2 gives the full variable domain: ETGVTQSPTHLIKTRGQQVTLRCSSQSGHNTVSWYQQALGQGPQFIFQYYREEENGRGNFPPRFSGLQFPNYSSELNVNALELDDSALYLCASSVRRGGYTFGSGTRLTVV.

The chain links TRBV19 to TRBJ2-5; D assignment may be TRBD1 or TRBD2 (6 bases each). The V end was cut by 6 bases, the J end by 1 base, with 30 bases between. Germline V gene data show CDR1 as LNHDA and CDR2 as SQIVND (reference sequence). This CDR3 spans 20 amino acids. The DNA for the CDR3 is TGTGCCAGTAGACCCGACCCCGTAGGGACCGGGGGCGCTTCCCAAGAGACCCAGTACTTC. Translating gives CASRPDPVGTGGASQETQYF. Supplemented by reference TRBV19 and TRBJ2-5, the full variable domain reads DGGITQSPKYLFRKEGQNVTLSCEQNLNHDAMYWYRQDPGQGLRLIYYSQIVNDFQKGDIAEGYSVSREKKESFPLTVTSAQKNPTAFYLCASRPDPVGTGGASQETQYFGPGTRLLVL.

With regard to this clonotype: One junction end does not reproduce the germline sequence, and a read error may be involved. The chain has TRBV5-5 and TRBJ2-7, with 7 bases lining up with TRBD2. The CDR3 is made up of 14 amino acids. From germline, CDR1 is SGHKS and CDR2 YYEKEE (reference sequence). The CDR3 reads CASSFVGGPGEQYF. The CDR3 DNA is TGCGCCAGCAGCTTCGTGGGAGGGCCGGGCGAGCAGTACTTC.

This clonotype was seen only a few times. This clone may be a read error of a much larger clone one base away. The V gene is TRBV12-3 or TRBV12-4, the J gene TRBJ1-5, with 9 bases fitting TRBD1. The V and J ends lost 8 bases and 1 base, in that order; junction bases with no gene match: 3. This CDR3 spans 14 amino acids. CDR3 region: CASRGQGSNQPQHF. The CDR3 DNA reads TGTGCCAGCCGGGGACAGGGCAGCAATCAGCCCCAGCATTTT.

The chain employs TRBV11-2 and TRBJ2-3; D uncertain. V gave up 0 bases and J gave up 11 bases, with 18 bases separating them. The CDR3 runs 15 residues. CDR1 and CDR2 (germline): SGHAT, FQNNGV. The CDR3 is CASSLEGRSYNEQYF. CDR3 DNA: TGTGCCAGCAGCTTAGAGGGCCGCTCCTACAATGAGCAGTATTTT.

The chain's CDR3 is CATSDSTGGYGAFF. Written as DNA, the CDR3 is TGTGCCACCAGTGATTCGACAGGGGGGTACGGAGCTTTCTTT. The chain carries TRBV24-1 and TRBJ1-1; TRBD1 matches 9 bases. Germline V gene data show CDR1 as KGHDR and CDR2 as SFDVKD. The V segment lost 2 bases and the J segment 10 bases; nucleotides outside the gene matches: 7. The length of the CDR3 is 14 residues.

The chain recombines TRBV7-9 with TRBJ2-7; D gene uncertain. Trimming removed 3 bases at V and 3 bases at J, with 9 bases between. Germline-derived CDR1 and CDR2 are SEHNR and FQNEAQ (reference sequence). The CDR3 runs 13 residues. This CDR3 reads CASSFQEIYEQYF. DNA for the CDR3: TGTGCCAGCAGCTTCCAGGAAATCTACGAGCAGTACTTC.

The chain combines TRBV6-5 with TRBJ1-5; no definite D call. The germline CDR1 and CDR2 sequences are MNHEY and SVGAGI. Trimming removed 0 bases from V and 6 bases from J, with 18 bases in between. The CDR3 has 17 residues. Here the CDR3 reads CASSYSWAAKVGQPQHF. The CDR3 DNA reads TGTGCCAGCAGTTACTCGTGGGCAGCTAAGGTGGGTCAGCCCCAGCATTTT.

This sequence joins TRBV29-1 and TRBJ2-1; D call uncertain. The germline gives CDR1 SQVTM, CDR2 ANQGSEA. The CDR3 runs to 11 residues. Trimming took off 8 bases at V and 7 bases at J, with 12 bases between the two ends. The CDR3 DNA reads TGCAGCAGTCTTGAACGGAATGAGCAGTTCTTC. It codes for CSSLERNEQFF.

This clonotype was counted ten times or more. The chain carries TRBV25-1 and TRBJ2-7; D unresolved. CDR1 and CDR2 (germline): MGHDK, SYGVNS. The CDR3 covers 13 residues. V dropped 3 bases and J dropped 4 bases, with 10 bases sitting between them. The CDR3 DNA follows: TGTGCCAGCAGTGATCCCGACCGATACGAGCAGTACTTC. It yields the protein CASSDPDRYEQYF.